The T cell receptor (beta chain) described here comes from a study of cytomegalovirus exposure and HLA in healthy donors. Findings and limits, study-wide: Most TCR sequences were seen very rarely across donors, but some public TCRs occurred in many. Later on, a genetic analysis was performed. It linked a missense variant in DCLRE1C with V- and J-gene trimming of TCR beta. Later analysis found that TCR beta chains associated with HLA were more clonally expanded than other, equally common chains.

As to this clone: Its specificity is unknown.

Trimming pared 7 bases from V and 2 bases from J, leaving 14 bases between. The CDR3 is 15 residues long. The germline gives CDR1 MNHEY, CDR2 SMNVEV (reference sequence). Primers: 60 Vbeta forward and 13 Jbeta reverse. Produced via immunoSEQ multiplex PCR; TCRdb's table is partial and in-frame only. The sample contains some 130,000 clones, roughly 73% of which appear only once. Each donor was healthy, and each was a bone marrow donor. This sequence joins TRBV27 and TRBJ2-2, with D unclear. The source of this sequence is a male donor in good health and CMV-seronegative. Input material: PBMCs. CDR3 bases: TGTGCCAGCAAGTTACACCACCGAAACACCGGGGAGCTGTTTTTT. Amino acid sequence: CASKLHHRNTGELFF.